The 8 T cell receptor beta chains below come from one sample, sequenced in a study of patients and donors after allogeneic stem cell transplantation. TCRdb itself ran the RT-PCR reads through MiXCR, one entry per CDR3 protein. The sample shows around 10,000 distinct CDR3 sequences, roughly 21% of them seen only once. The specimen sequenced was blood, either unsorted or a sorted T cell fraction (not recorded which). The receptors derive from a human donor who was either an allogeneic HSCT recipient or a stem cell or donor lymphocyte infusion donor (not recorded which). It is not recorded whose cells these are; they may come from a transplant donor.

This chain links TRBV29-1 with TRBJ2-5; 9 nucleotides agree with TRBD1. The junction had 3 bases not matched to a gene; V was cut back by 6 bases and J by 1 base. CDR3 length: 13 amino acids. The germline CDR1 and CDR2 sequences are SQVTM and ANQGSEA. The CDR3 region is CSVQTGGQETQYF. In nucleotides, the CDR3 is TGCAGCGTCCAGACAGGGGGCCAAGAGACCCAGTACTTC. The variable domain in full, with the rest retrieved from reference TRBV29-1 and TRBJ2-5, is SAVISQKPSRDICQRGTSLTIQCQVDSQVTMMFWYRQQPGQSLTLIATANQGSEATYESGFVIDKFPISRPNLTFSTLTVSNMSPEDSSIYLCSVQTGGQETQYFGPGTRLLVL.

The V and J genes are TRBV6-1 and TRBJ2-3; D not certain. This CDR3 has 13 amino acids. Trimming left V 8 bases short and J 5 bases short, with 14 bases between. Germline CDR1 reads MNHNS; CDR2 reads SASEGT. In DNA form, the CDR3 reads TGTGCCAGCGCCGTAGACCTATTAGATACGCAGTATTTT. Translation gives CASAVDLLDTQYF.

The CDR3 sequence is CASSLASDEQYF. CDR3 nucleotides: TGCGCCAGCAGCTTGGCCTCGGACGAGCAGTACTTC. The J gene is TRBJ2-7, the V gene TRBV5-1; D is unclear. The CDR3 has 12 residues. Germline lookup yields CDR1 SGHRS and CDR2 YFSETQ. Trimming stripped 0 bases from V and 5 bases from J, with 6 bases between.

In this sample, this clonotype turned up a few times. This chain links TRBV20-1 with TRBJ1-1; D gene ambiguous. This CDR3 contains 14 residues. CDR1 DFQATT and CDR2 SNEGSKA come from the germline V gene (reference sequence). V was pared by 6 bases and J by 3 bases, with 17 bases between. The CDR3 region is CSAGNEGWDTEAFF. The CDR3 nucleotides are TGCAGTGCGGGAAACGAGGGTTGGGACACTGAAGCTTTCTTT.

Within the sample, this clonotype is medium-sized. The chain joins TRBV3-1 to TRBJ2-1; a possible D gene is TRBD2 (5 bases). Deletions cut 4 bases from V and 9 bases from J, with 13 bases between. The germline gives CDR1 LGHDT, CDR2 YNNKEL (reference sequence). The CDR3 totals 13 residues. The CDR3 bases are TGTGCCAGCAGCCTATCTAGCTCCGTTGAGCAGTTCTTC. Translating gives CASSLSSSVEQFF.

The V call is TRBV27, the J call TRBJ2-7; the D gene is possibly TRBD2 (5 bases). In germline, CDR1 is MNHEY, CDR2 SMNVEV (reference sequence). V lost 5 bases to trimming and J lost 1 base, with 15 bases between them. The CDR3 runs to 15 residues. The CDR3: CASSPSPEGSYEQYF. DNA of the CDR3: TGTGCCAGCAGTCCCTCCCCCGAGGGTTCCTACGAGCAGTACTTC.

The chain has TRBV9 and TRBJ1-3; 7 bases fit TRBD1. CDR1 is SGDLS, CDR2 YYNGEE, per germline. The CDR3 sequence is 18 residues long. V lost 2 bases to trimming and J lost 0 bases; unmatched junction nucleotides: 11. CDR3 coding DNA: TGTGCCAGCAGCGTCGAACCGACAGGGCCCGCCTCTGGAAACACCATATATTTT. It translates to CASSVEPTGPASGNTIYF.

This clonotype was detected a few times. V is TRBV7-9 and J is TRBJ1-4; D not resolved. The CDR3 contains 12 residues. Trimming pared 1 base from V and 8 bases from J, leaving 5 bases between. Germline CDR1 is SEHNR and CDR2 is FQNEAQ (reference sequence). CDR3 DNA sequence: TGTGCCAGCAGCTTAGATCCGGAAAAACTGTTTTTT. It yields the protein CASSLDPEKLFF.